A single sample gave rise to the 21 T cell receptor beta chains below, sequenced in a study of preoperative IRX-2 immunotherapy in early breast cancer. The protocol was immunoSEQ multiplex PCR, while the TCRdb copy is restricted to in-frame clones and leaves out a portion. The data show roughly 3,300 clones, with around 66% seen just once and around 7% held by the top ten. The treatment: preoperative locoregional IRX-2 cytokine immunotherapy. Sample: tumor tissue, taken after IRX-2 immunotherapy. Every receptor here comes from a human donor with breast cancer.

The CDR3 reads CASSPQTGGNSPLHF. The CDR3 DNA sequence: TGTGCCAGCAGTCCACAGACAGGGGGCAATTCACCCCTCCACTTT. The chain employs TRBV28 and TRBJ1-6; 10 nucleotides agree with TRBD1. Per the germline V gene, CDR1 is MDHEN and CDR2 is SYDVKM. The CDR3 has 15 amino acids. The J segment lost 7 bases and the V segment lost 5 bases, leaving 5 bases of the junction unmatched. Supplemented by reference TRBV28 and TRBJ1-6, the full variable domain reads DVKVTQSSRYLVKRTGEKVFLECVQDMDHENMFWYRQDPGLGLRLIYFSYDVKMKEKGDIPEGYSVSREKKERFSLILESASTNQTSMYLCASSPQTGGNSPLHFGNGTRLTVT.

The chain employs TRBV6-8 and TRBJ1-3, with 8 bases matching TRBD1. Germline V gene data show CDR1 as MNHGY and CDR2 as SAAAGT. The CDR3 is 16 amino acids. The V segment lost 7 bases and the J segment 4 bases; nucleotides outside the gene matches: 12. CDR3 coding DNA: TGTGCCAGCAACCCCCGGGACAGGAAAGTGGGAAACACCATATATTTT. This sequence encodes CASNPRDRKVGNTIYF.

The chain uses TRBV15 and TRBJ1-1; D is ambiguous. CDR3 size: 14 residues. Between the trimmed V and J ends, which lost 0 bases and 7 bases, there was a span of 12 bases. Per germline, CDR1 LNHNV and CDR2 YYDKDF (reference sequence). Written as DNA, the CDR3 is TGTGCCACCAGCAGAGATCGGGTAGGGCGTGAAGCTTTCTTT. Its translation: CATSRDRVGREAFF. Filled out from reference TRBV15 and TRBJ1-1, the complete variable domain reads DAMVIQNPRYQVTQFGKPVTLSCSQTLNHNVMYWYQQKSSQAPKLLFHYYDKDFNNEADTPDNFQSRRPNTSFCFLDIRSPGLGDTAMYLCATSRDRVGREAFFGQGTRLTVV.

The rearrangement links TRBV18 to TRBJ2-7; weak D call: TRBD1 (6 bases). This CDR3 has 13 amino acids. Trimming pared 3 bases from V and 7 bases from J, leaving 13 bases between. CDR1 is KGHSH and CDR2 is LQKENI in the germline V gene. The CDR3 sequence: CASSPVQGGEQYV. CDR3 coding DNA: TGTGCCAGCTCACCTGTACAGGGTGGTGAGCAGTACGTC.

This clone was observed a handful of times. The chain has TRBV29-1 and TRBJ1-1; maybe TRBD1 (5 bases). Germline CDR1 SQVTM, CDR2 ANQGSEA. Trimming shortened V by 5 bases and J by 1 base, and 8 bases separated the two germline ends. The CDR3 spans 12 residues. CDR3 amino acids: CSVWGSNTEAFF. In nucleotides, the CDR3 is TGCAGCGTTTGGGGGTCGAACACTGAAGCTTTCTTT.

The CDR3 reads CASSPVGETPGTEAFF. CDR3 in DNA: TGTGCCAGCTCACCCGTGGGTGAAACTCCAGGGACTGAAGCTTTCTTT. The J gene is TRBJ1-1, the V gene TRBV18; a weak D match, TRBD1 (5 bases). The CDR3 runs 16 residues. Trimming cost V 3 bases and J 5 bases, with 19 bases left between them. Germline V gene lookup returns CDR1 KGHSH and CDR2 LQKENI.

The rearrangement joins TRBV12-5 to TRBJ2-7; maybe TRBD1 (6 bases). Germline CDR1 LGHNT, CDR2 FRNRAP. The length of the CDR3 is 13 residues. The V end lost 5 bases, the J end lost 0 bases, and 8 bases lay between the germline ends. The CDR3 DNA is TGTGCTAGTGGTATGGACAGCTCCTACGAGCAGTACGTC. Translated, it gives CASGMDSSYEQYV.

J is TRBJ2-1 and V is TRBV7-7; 7 positions agree with TRBD2. Germline CDR1 is SSHAT and CDR2 is FNYEAQ (reference sequence). There are 17 residues in the CDR3. Germline trimming cut 5 bases from V and 0 bases from J; bases unmatched to any gene: 10. CDR3 amino acids: CASSPRGGLSSYNEQFF. CDR3 in DNA: TGTGCCAGCAGCCCCCGCGGGGGTTTAAGCTCCTACAATGAGCAGTTCTTC.

The rearrangement links TRBV28 to TRBJ2-1, with D maybe TRBD1 (6 bases). V gave up 10 bases and J gave up 4 bases, with 26 bases separating them. The CDR3 has 17 residues. Germline CDR1 reads MDHEN; CDR2 reads SYDVKM. The CDR3: CATETRHDPGHYNEQFF. DNA for the CDR3: TGTGCCACGGAGACCCGGCATGACCCGGGACATTACAATGAGCAGTTCTTC.

This clone came up once. The chain recombines TRBV1 with TRBJ1-1. TRBV1 constitutes a pseudogene. CDR3 length: 14 amino acids. The CDR3 region has the DNA TGCGCCAGCAGCCAAGTGAGGGGCGGCACTGAAGCTTTCTTT. Translating it yields CASSQVRGGTEAFF.

The chain is built from TRBV18 and TRBJ1-5; the match to TRBD1 covers 10 bases. The J segment lost 5 bases and the V segment lost 2 bases, leaving 9 bases of the junction unmatched. Germline V gene sequence: CDR1 KGHSH, CDR2 LQKENI. The CDR3 loop spans 17 amino acids. The CDR3 protein is CASSPMDRGVVYQPQHF. CDR3 in DNA: TGTGCCAGCTCACCAATGGACAGGGGGGTAGTCTATCAGCCCCAGCATTTT.

J is TRBJ1-4 and V is TRBV5-1, with D perhaps TRBD1 (5 bases). Trimming removed 2 bases from V and 0 bases from J, with 14 bases in between. The CDR3 consists of 17 residues. CDR1 is SGHRS, CDR2 YFSETQ, per germline. The CDR3 loop reads CASSFGRQTATNEKLFF. The CDR3 coding sequence is TGCGCCAGCAGCTTCGGTAGACAGACTGCAACTAATGAAAAACTGTTTTTT.

This chain's CDR3 is CASSPGTVPTGELFF. The CDR3, as DNA: TGCGCCAGCAGCCCCGGGACTGTACCGACCGGGGAGCTGTTTTTT. The chain has TRBV5-1 and TRBJ2-2; possibly TRBD2 for D (6 bases). Germline V lookup: CDR1 SGHRS, CDR2 YFSETQ. This CDR3 is 15 amino acids long. V lost 4 bases and J lost 5, with 15 bases in between.

The chain couples TRBV19 to TRBJ2-1, with TRBD2 matching over 8 bases. V lost 5 bases and J lost 7; bases outside the gene matches: 7. This CDR3 region has 14 residues. Germline lookup yields CDR1 LNHDA and CDR2 SQIVND (reference sequence). Here the CDR3 reads CASSVAGSYNEQFF. CDR3 DNA: TGTGCCAGTAGTGTAGCGGGGTCTTATAATGAGCAGTTCTTC.

The genes are TRBV16 and TRBJ1-5, with 7 nucleotides matching TRBD1. The CDR3 is 15 residues long. The trim removed 0 bases at V and 7 bases at J, leaving 6 bases unmatched. The V gene's germline CDR1 is KGHSY and CDR2 FQNENV. CDR3 in amino acids: CASSQSQTGWQPQHF. The CDR3 DNA sequence: TGTGCCAGCAGCCAATCGCAGACAGGGTGGCAGCCCCAGCATTTT.

This clone was detected a few times. This chain joins TRBV12-1 and TRBJ2-7; the table's D call of TRBD2 was not tested on the DNA. TRBV12-1 is a pseudogene. The CDR3 consists of 16 residues. The DNA for the CDR3 is TGTGCCAGCAGCTCAAAACTAGCGGGGGACCTGTACGAGCAGTACGTC. It specifies CASSSKLAGDLYEQYV.

This chain uses TRBV6-8 with TRBJ2-3, with D perhaps being TRBD1 or TRBD2 (6 bases each). The V end lost 10 bases, the J end lost 2 bases, and 19 bases lay between the germline ends. The CDR3 has 15 residues. Germline V gene lookup returns CDR1 MNHGY and CDR2 SAAAGT. CDR3 bases: TGTGCCACCTTGCCGGCCGGGGGCCCCACAGATACGCAGTATTTT. It translates to CATLPAGGPTDTQYF.

The sample holds one count of this clone. This rearrangement joins TRBV6-8 to TRBJ1-1, with D perhaps TRBD1 (5 bases). V dropped 5 bases and J dropped 1 base, with 14 bases sitting between them. CDR3 size: 15 residues. Germline assignment: CDR1 MNHGY and CDR2 SAAAGT. CDR3 sequence reads: CASSASGTQNTEAFF. The CDR3 DNA sequence: TGTGCCAGCAGTGCATCCGGGACCCAGAACACTGAAGCTTTCTTT.

This clone was found once. The V and J genes are TRBV5-1 and TRBJ1-2, with 7 bases fitting TRBD1. Losses at the gene ends were 3 bases for V and 5 bases for J; bases not matched to a gene: 7. Per the germline V gene, CDR1 is SGHRS and CDR2 is YFSETQ. CDR3 size: 14 residues. The CDR3 region has the DNA TGCGCCAGCAGCTCGGGACAGATTGGATATGGCTACACCTTC. The encoded protein is CASSSGQIGYGYTF.

J is TRBJ2-3 and V is TRBV28; TRBD1 aligns across 7 bases. The CDR3 is 14 amino acids. Trimming at V came to 6 bases and at J to 2 bases, leaving 5 bases not matched to a gene. CDR1 is MDHEN, CDR2 SYDVKM, per germline. The CDR3 is CASSRDRTTDTQYF. Here the CDR3 DNA reads TGTGCCAGCAGCCGGGACAGAACCACAGATACGCAGTATTTT.

The V and J genes are TRBV6-8 and TRBJ2-3; D gene unclear. Germline V gene lookup returns CDR1 MNHGY and CDR2 SAAAGT. This CDR3 is 15 amino acids long. Trimming stripped 5 bases from V and 2 bases from J, with 14 bases between. The CDR3 DNA follows: TGTGCCAGCAGTGACCAGAGGTCAGCCACAGATACGCAGTATTTT. Translation gives CASSDQRSATDTQYF.